A single sample is the source of the 19 T cell receptor beta chains below, sequenced in a study of OX40 agonist ivuxolimab in advanced cancers. TCRdb's table, derived via immunoSEQ multiplex PCR, lists solely in-frame clones and lacks some. The data show approximately 22,000 clones, approximately 80% seen once. The sample in question was CD4+ or CD8+ T cells sorted from blood, obtained in a trial of the OX40 agonist ivuxolimab. These TCRs come from an adult with an advanced solid tumor such as melanoma, head and neck, liver or kidney cancer.

The chain employs TRBV12-5 and TRBJ2-2; TRBD1 aligns across 8 bases. The ends lost 7 bases at V and 1 base at J; junction bases unmatched: 5. From germline, CDR1 is LGHNT and CDR2 FRNRAP. The CDR3 runs 15 residues. The CDR3 is CASALGQGNTGELFF. CDR3 bases: TGTGCTAGTGCCCTTGGACAGGGGAACACCGGGGAGCTGTTTTTT.

The J gene is TRBJ2-7, the V gene TRBV5-1; D gene uncertain. The CDR3 has 17 residues. Trimming removed 2 bases from V and 4 bases from J, with 22 bases in between. The germline gives CDR1 SGHRS, CDR2 YFSETQ. The CDR3 is CASSLLPRHPNPYEQYF. CDR3 DNA sequence: TGCGCCAGCAGCTTACTACCTAGACACCCCAACCCTTACGAGCAGTACTTC.

The genes are TRBV2 and TRBJ2-7; D possibly matches TRBD1 or TRBD2 (5 bases each). The CDR3 has 12 amino acids. With 6 bases removed from V and 7 bases from J, the gap between germline ends came to 13 bases. The germline CDR1 and CDR2 sequences are SNHLY and FYNNEI. The CDR3 DNA sequence: TGTGCCAGCAGGCCTGAGGGGTTAGAGCAGTACTTC. This gives the protein CASRPEGLEQYF.

This clone was seen just once. The rearrangement uses TRBV9 and TRBJ2-3; no clear D. The germline V gene encodes CDR1 SGDLS and CDR2 YYNGEE. The CDR3 totals 14 residues. V gave up 0 bases and J gave up 0 bases, with 5 bases separating them. The CDR3 DNA follows: TGTGCCAGCAGCGTAGGCTCTAGCACAGATACGCAGTATTTT. It codes for CASSVGSSTDTQYF.

The rearrangement uses TRBV9 and TRBJ2-3, with 7 nucleotides matching TRBD2. The CDR3 is 14 residues long. V shed 3 bases, J shed 3 bases, and the junction held 4 bases outside the gene matches. CDR1 and CDR2 (germline): SGDLS, YYNGEE. The CDR3: CASSAAGLTDTQYF. For the CDR3, the DNA is TGTGCCAGCAGCGCCGCGGGACTAACAGATACGCAGTATTTT.

The chain employs TRBV11-2 and TRBJ2-7; no definite D call. The V end was cut by 0 bases, the J end by 5 bases, with 8 bases between. The CDR3 totals 13 residues. Per the germline V gene, CDR1 is SGHAT and CDR2 is FQNNGV. The CDR3 DNA reads TGTGCCAGCAGCTTAGATAAGTGGCACGAGCAGTACTTC. Its protein is CASSLDKWHEQYF. The variable domain in full, with the rest retrieved from reference TRBV11-2 and TRBJ2-7, is EAGVAQSPRYKIIEKRQSVAFWCNPISGHATLYWYQQILGQGPKLLIQFQNNGVVDDSQLPKDRFSAERLKGVDSTLKIQPAKLEDSAVYLCASSLDKWHEQYFGPGTRLTVT.

This clone was observed a handful of times. The chain combines TRBV6-4 with TRBJ2-3; D might be TRBD2 (7 bases). Germline CDR1 is MRHNA and CDR2 is SNTAGT. There are 15 residues in the CDR3. V lost 0 bases and J 4 bases, leaving 11 bases between the germline ends. The CDR3 is CASSDSGGGPDTQYF. The DNA of the CDR3 is TGTGCCAGCAGTGACTCAGGGGGAGGGCCAGATACGCAGTATTTT.

The genes are TRBV4-1 and TRBJ2-3; D possibly corresponds to TRBD1 (6 bases). The germline V gene has CDR1 MGHRA and CDR2 YSYEKL. CDR3 length: 16 amino acids. V was cut by 4 bases and J by 2 bases, with 16 bases left in between. As DNA, the CDR3 is TGCGCCAGCAGCCTTTCAAACAGGGTCGACACAGATACGCAGTATTTT. It encodes CASSLSNRVDTDTQYF.

The V gene is TRBV9, the J gene TRBJ2-3; perhaps TRBD2 as D (6 bases). Germline loops: CDR1 SGDLS, CDR2 YYNGEE. The CDR3 loop spans 15 amino acids. The ends were cut back, 3 bases at V and 0 bases at J, with 11 bases in the middle. For the CDR3, the DNA is TGTGCCAGCAGCGGCAGCGGGTTCAGCACAGATACGCAGTATTTT. Translated: CASSGSGFSTDTQYF. Full variable domain (outside the CDR3, taken from reference TRBV9 and TRBJ2-3): DSGVTQTPKHLITATGQRVTLRCSPRSGDLSVYWYQQSLDQGLQFLIQYYNGEERAKGNILERFSAQQFPDLHSELNLSSLELGDSALYFCASSGSGFSTDTQYFGPGTRLTVL.

This clone has only one observation. The J gene is TRBJ2-2, the V gene TRBV9, with D uncertain. Germline V lookup: CDR1 SGDLS, CDR2 YYNGEE. Trimming left V 0 bases short and J 6 bases short, with 12 bases between. This CDR3 comprises 15 residues. The chain's CDR3 is CASSVVPTPAGELFF. CDR3 DNA sequence: TGTGCCAGCAGCGTAGTCCCTACCCCGGCCGGGGAGCTGTTTTTT.

The chain is built from TRBV13 and TRBJ2-1; D may correspond to TRBD1 or TRBD2 (6 bases each). Trimming stripped 8 bases from V and 4 bases from J, with 21 bases between. CDR3 length equals 16 residues. Germline loops: CDR1 PRHDT, CDR2 FYEKMQ (reference sequence). The CDR3 here is CASEGEQGGSYNEQFF. The CDR3 DNA reads TGTGCCAGCGAAGGCGAACAGGGAGGATCTTACAATGAGCAGTTCTTC.

The chain links TRBV29-1 to TRBJ2-1; the match to TRBD2 covers 14 bases. The J segment lost 3 bases and the V segment lost 6 bases, leaving 10 bases of the junction unmatched. CDR1 is SQVTM, CDR2 ANQGSEA, per germline. This CDR3 is built from 17 residues. CDR3 DNA sequence: TGCAGCGTCCAGCCCGGACTAGCGGGAGGACACTACAATGAGCAGTTCTTC. Translated: CSVQPGLAGGHYNEQFF.

The chain recombines TRBV30 with TRBJ2-3; possible D gene TRBD2, 6 bases. V lost 2 bases to trimming and J lost 0 bases, with 9 bases between them. The CDR3 is 14 amino acids. From germline, CDR1 is GTSNPN and CDR2 SVGIG (reference sequence). DNA for the CDR3: TGTGCCTGGAGTAATCTAGCGAGCACAGATACGCAGTATTTT. Translation gives CAWSNLASTDTQYF.

CDR3: CASSFRGYTGELFF. CDR3 nucleotides: TGTGCCAGCAGTTTTCGAGGATACACCGGGGAGCTGTTTTTT. The chain couples TRBV27 to TRBJ2-2; D is unresolved. V lost 3 bases and J lost 3, with 8 bases in between. The CDR3 is made up of 14 amino acids. The germline V gene has CDR1 MNHEY and CDR2 SMNVEV (reference sequence).

This chain uses TRBV10-3 with TRBJ2-2; a weak D match, TRBD1 (6 bases). CDR1 is ENHRY and CDR2 is SYGVKD in the germline V gene. The germline V and J ends were trimmed by 3 bases and 9 bases, with 17 bases remaining between them. This CDR3 has 15 residues. CDR3: CAISDRTALGRELFF. The DNA for the CDR3 is TGTGCCATCAGTGATAGGACAGCCCTTGGCCGGGAGCTGTTTTTT.

The chain joins TRBV11-2 to TRBJ2-3; D remains unclear. With 2 bases removed from V and 5 bases from J, the gap between germline ends came to 8 bases. This CDR3 contains 13 residues. The germline gives CDR1 SGHAT, CDR2 FQNNGV. CDR3 sequence: CASSLFGIDTQYF. The CDR3 DNA sequence: TGTGCCAGCAGCTTATTTGGTATAGATACGCAGTATTTT.

V and J are TRBV5-1 and TRBJ2-5; D perhaps matches TRBD2 (6 bases). With 0 bases removed from V and 1 base from J, the gap between germline ends came to 13 bases. Germline V lookup: CDR1 SGHRS, CDR2 YFSETQ. CDR3 length: 16 residues. The CDR3 region is CASSLVGAGPQETQYF. CDR3 coding DNA: TGCGCCAGCAGCTTGGTAGGGGCGGGACCCCAAGAGACCCAGTACTTC. The variable domain in full, completed from reference TRBV5-1 and TRBJ2-5, reads KAGVTQTPRYLIKTRGQQVTLSCSPISGHRSVSWYQQTPGQGLQFLFEYFSETQRNKGNFPGRFSGRQFSNSRSEMNVSTLELGDSALYLCASSLVGAGPQETQYFGPGTRLLVL.

With regard to this clone: The same CDR3 arises from other DNA sequences in this sample as well. V is TRBV4-1 and J is TRBJ2-2, with D unclear. This CDR3 is 13 amino acids long. With 0 bases removed from V and 5 bases from J, the gap between germline ends came to 4 bases. Germline CDR1 is MGHRA and CDR2 is YSYEKL. The CDR3 loop reads CASSQERTGELFF. CDR3 nucleotide sequence: TGCGCCAGCAGCCAAGAGAGGACCGGGGAGCTGTTTTTT.

This rearrangement joins TRBV11-2 to TRBJ2-2, with 7 bases that match TRBD2. V lost 1 base and J lost 2; bases outside the gene matches: 4. Germline CDR1 is SGHAT and CDR2 is FQNNGV. The CDR3 has 16 amino acids. The CDR3 DNA is TGTGCCAGCAGCTTAGCGGCGGGACTAAACACCGGGGAGCTGTTTTTT. Encoded protein: CASSLAAGLNTGELFF.